Here is one TCR beta chain with its context. CD8+ and CD4+ T cells from blood underwent TCR beta sequencing, which was carried out in a high-throughput format. TEMRA cells were FACS-enriched, while CD8+ and CD4+ T cells were negatively isolated. The entry originates in a study of CD8 T cells in Susac syndrome. Germline CDR1 is SGDLS and CDR2 is YYNGEE. Trimming removed 3 bases from V and 0 bases from J, with 25 bases in between. The CDR3 contains 21 residues. Reverse transcription used about 0.45 to 1 ug RNA and random hexamers. Amplification of TCR beta CDR3 by immunoSEQ multiplex PCR spanned 54 Vbeta and 13 Jbeta. MiXCR, run by TCRdb on the immunoSEQ multiplex PCR reads, gives a single entry per CDR3 protein. The sample has 330,000 or so distinct CDR3 sequences; 70% to 90% are singletons.

The receptor was isolated from a human donor with multiple sclerosis. The chain is built from TRBV9 and TRBJ2-6; the D gene is possibly TRBD2 (6 bases). Sequencing input: CD8+ T cells from PBMCs. CDR3 sequence: CASSGRELLIGASSGANVLTF. As DNA, the CDR3 is TGTGCCAGCAGCGGCCGGGAGCTCCTAATAGGGGCCAGCTCTGGGGCCAACGTCCTGACTTTC.